These 16 T cell receptor beta chains were all obtained from the same sample, sequenced in a study of radiation and T cells in renal cell carcinoma (dated by TCRdb to 2018 to 2021). The sample's time point label, decoded: blood 4 weeks post-SBRT, at nephrectomy. Sample treatment or condition, as interpreted from the label and publication: 15 Gy SBRT to primary tumor, nephrectomy 4 weeks later. Libraries were prepared through the immunoSEQ multiplex PCR assay. The clones in this table, taken by TCRdb from immuneACCESS, are in-frame only. Not every clone is retained; where verified, under half of the shortfall comes from an unresolved V gene, and the cause of the rest is unknown. This sample gives some 81,000 clones in total; roughly 87% of them show up just once. In total, the top ten clones hold over 5.5% of the sample. The sample consisted of blood, taken from a patient whose treatment included radiotherapy and nephrectomy. All receptors come from a woman aged 70-85 years with renal cell carcinoma.

The J gene is TRBJ1-5, the V gene TRBV7-8, with TRBD1 matching over 7 bases. Germline loops: CDR1 SGHVS, CDR2 FQNEAQ. There are 14 residues in the CDR3. V shed 4 bases and J 3 bases; nucleotides not matched to a gene: 3. The CDR3 DNA reads as TGTGCCAGCAGCTCCGGGACAGACAATCAGCCCCAGCATTTT. Translation gives CASSSGTDNQPQHF.

V is TRBV18 and J is TRBJ1-1; D not resolved. V dropped 5 bases and J dropped 0 bases, with 16 bases sitting between them. Germline CDR1 and CDR2: KGHSH and LQKENI. The CDR3 loop spans 16 amino acids. The CDR3 sequence is CASSRTTAIMNTEAFF. The CDR3, as DNA: TGTGCCAGCTCAAGAACAACCGCCATCATGAACACTGAAGCTTTCTTT.

The V and J genes are TRBV7-2 and TRBJ2-5, with 12 positions matching TRBD2. Germline assignment: CDR1 SGHTA and CDR2 FQGNSA. V lost 4 bases and J lost 2; bases outside the gene matches: 11. CDR3 length equals 18 residues. The CDR3 region is CASSWRTSGALNQETQYF. For the CDR3, the DNA is TGTGCCAGCAGCTGGAGGACTAGCGGGGCCTTAAATCAAGAGACCCAGTACTTC.

The V gene is TRBV19, the J gene TRBJ2-3, with 8 bases matching TRBD1. V was clipped by 4 bases and J by 1 base; unmatched bases: 4. Germline V gene lookup returns CDR1 LNHDA and CDR2 SQIVND (reference sequence). CDR3 length: 15 residues. In DNA form, the CDR3 reads TGTGCCAGTAGTAGACCGGGACAGGGCACAGATACGCAGTATTTT. Encoded protein: CASSRPGQGTDTQYF.

The CDR3, as DNA: TGTGCCATCAGTGACGGTGGGTCGGGCAATCAGCCCCAGCATTTT. Protein product: CAISDGGSGNQPQHF. The chain carries TRBV10-3 and TRBJ1-5, with D hard to call. Trimming stripped 3 bases from V and 2 bases from J, with 11 bases between. The CDR3 is 15 residues long. Germline assignment: CDR1 ENHRY and CDR2 SYGVKD.

The V and J genes are TRBV6-5 and TRBJ2-2, with TRBD1 matching over 9 bases. Germline V gives CDR1 MNHEY, CDR2 SVGAGI. V trimming: 5 bases; J trimming: 6 bases; junction bases outside the gene matches: 7. The length of the CDR3 is 15 residues. Here the CDR3 reads CASSKGQGRAGELFF. The CDR3 coding sequence is TGTGCCAGCAGTAAAGGACAGGGGAGGGCCGGGGAGCTGTTTTTT.

The chain links TRBV28 to TRBJ1-1; a possible D gene is TRBD1 (6 bases). CDR1 is MDHEN, CDR2 SYDVKM, per germline. CDR3 length: 14 residues. Trimming pared 6 bases from V and 1 base from J, leaving 12 bases between. DNA for the CDR3: TGTGCCAGCAGATCATCAGGGGCGAACACTGAAGCTTTCTTT. As protein: CASRSSGANTEAFF.

Notes on this clone: In the same sample, other DNA sequences code for this CDR3. The chain uses TRBV19 and TRBJ1-2, with D possibly TRBD1 on 5 matching bases. The CDR3 has 12 amino acids. Trimming removed 3 bases at V and 8 bases at J, with 10 bases between. CDR1 is LNHDA and CDR2 is SQIVND in the germline V gene (reference sequence). CDR3 coding DNA: TGTGCCAGTAGTATTGGGGGAGGAGGCTACACCTTC. Translating gives CASSIGGGGYTF. Using reference TRBV19 and TRBJ1-2 for the parts outside the CDR3, the full variable domain is DGGITQSPKYLFRKEGQNVTLSCEQNLNHDAMYWYRQDPGQGLRLIYYSQIVNDFQKGDIAEGYSVSREKKESFPLTVTSAQKNPTAFYLCASSIGGGGYTFGSGTRLTVV.

This chain connects TRBV21-1 to TRBJ2-5; the table's D call TRBD1 went unverified against the DNA. TRBV21-1 is annotated as a pseudogene. The CDR3 loop spans 20 amino acids. The CDR3, as DNA: TGTGCCAGCAGCAAAGACTCGTCGTCTGGTTGTCCGGGACAGGGGGAGACCCAGTACTTC. Protein product: CASSKDSSSGCPGQGETQYF.

The V and J genes are TRBV5-1 and TRBJ2-2, with D tentatively TRBD2 (6 bases). Germline V lookup: CDR1 SGHRS, CDR2 YFSETQ. This CDR3 comprises 17 residues. V lost 0 bases and J lost 5, with 17 bases in between. The CDR3 nucleotides are TGCGCCAGCAGCTTGGCGGGACTCGCCTCTTCTACCGGGGAGCTGTTTTTT. Translation gives CASSLAGLASSTGELFF. Filled out from reference TRBV5-1 and TRBJ2-2, the complete variable domain reads KAGVTQTPRYLIKTRGQQVTLSCSPISGHRSVSWYQQTPGQGLQFLFEYFSETQRNKGNFPGRFSGRQFSNSRSEMNVSTLELGDSALYLCASSLAGLASSTGELFFGEGSRLTVL.

The chain joins TRBV29-1 to TRBJ1-6; TRBD1 agrees at 8 bases. V was pared by 6 bases and J by 9 bases, with 7 bases of the junction left unmatched. The CDR3 extends over 13 amino acids. From germline, CDR1 is SQVTM and CDR2 ANQGSEA. CDR3 in amino acids: CSVLDRASSPLHF. CDR3 DNA sequence: TGCAGCGTACTGGACAGGGCGAGTTCACCCCTCCACTTT.

The V gene is TRBV10-3, the J gene TRBJ2-4; D unclear. Germline CDR1 and CDR2: ENHRY and SYGVKD. Trimming shortened V by 2 bases and J by 5 bases, and 10 bases separated the two germline ends. This CDR3 is 14 amino acids long. The CDR3 DNA is TGTGCCATCAGTGAGGGCACCCTCCAAAACATTCAGTACTTC. Its protein product is CAISEGTLQNIQYF.

This chain uses TRBV2 with TRBJ1-2, with D possibly being TRBD1 (6 bases). Germline V lookup: CDR1 SNHLY, CDR2 FYNNEI. The CDR3 runs to 12 residues. Trimming cost V 5 bases and J 8 bases, with 12 bases left between them. This chain's CDR3 is CASSLAGEGYTF. DNA for the CDR3: TGTGCCAGCAGTTTGGCAGGGGAAGGCTACACCTTC. Together with reference TRBV2 and TRBJ1-2, the CDR3 gives the full variable domain: EPEVTQTPSHQVTQMGQEVILRCVPISNHLYFYWYRQILGQKVEFLVSFYNNEISEKSEIFDDQFSVERPDGSNFTLKIRSTKLEDSAMYFCASSLAGEGYTFGSGTRLTVV.

The chain combines TRBV19 with TRBJ2-3, with D possibly called TRBD1 or TRBD2 (5 bases each). This CDR3 has 19 amino acids. The germline gives CDR1 LNHDA, CDR2 SQIVND (reference sequence). Trimming stripped 3 bases from V and 0 bases from J, with 22 bases between. This CDR3 is CASSIVGVAGPASTDTQYF. The CDR3 nucleotides are TGTGCCAGTAGTATCGTGGGGGTGGCGGGCCCTGCTAGCACAGATACGCAGTATTTT.

This chain uses TRBV7-9 with TRBJ1-1; 7 bases map to TRBD1. With V trimmed by 1 base and J by 1 base, 6 bases remained unmatched. The germline CDR1 and CDR2 sequences are SEHNR and FQNEAQ (reference sequence). The CDR3 length is 16 residues. This CDR3 reads CASSLGVGQTNTEAFF. DNA of the CDR3: TGTGCCAGCAGCTTAGGAGTGGGACAGACGAACACTGAAGCTTTCTTT.

This sequence joins TRBV18 and TRBJ1-1; D may be TRBD1 (6 bases). This CDR3 is 15 amino acids long. Between the trimmed V and J ends, which lost 6 bases and 0 bases, there was a span of 14 bases. Germline values: CDR1 KGHSH, CDR2 LQKENI. CDR3 nucleotide sequence: TGTGCCAGCTCCCTAGGACAGCACATGAACACTGAAGCTTTCTTT. Protein product: CASSLGQHMNTEAFF.